These T cell receptor beta chains were read from a single sample in a study of regulatory T cells in long-lasting Graves disease. TCRdb re-called the multiplex PCR reads through MiXCR, storing one row per CDR3 protein. The top ten clones hold 18% of a sample with 680,000 or so distinct CDR3 sequences, 15% to 20% of them seen once. This sample also belongs to another study, concerning T cells in Graves' hyperthyroidism and ophthalmopathy.

The source was peripheral blood mononuclear cells (PBMCs), collected at new diagnosis, from a patient treated with antithyroid drugs. These TCRs come from a woman in her twenties or thirties with Graves disease. Both conserved end residues are part of each CDR3. Each record gives: clone size, V gene, D gene, J gene, CDR3 protein, CDR3 DNA. The D gene is left open where the match is weak. Not every row has a clone size; where given, it reads once, few, many or a size class.

few,TRBV7-9,TRBD1,TRBJ1-2,CASSQARQGSVGGYTF,TGTGCCAGCAGCCAAGCACGACAGGGTTCGGTTGGTGGCTACACCTTC
many,TRBV11-2,NA,TRBJ2-1,CASSLAGYPYNEQFF,TGTGCCAGCAGCTTAGCGGGATACCCCTACAATGAGCAGTTCTTC
NA,TRBV15,TRBD2,TRBJ2-7,CATSYGLAGSYEQYF,TGTGCCACCAGCTACGGACTAGCGGGTTCCTACGAGCAGTACTTC
many,TRBV20-1,TRBD2,TRBJ2-3,CSASLPTGTRIADTQYF,TGCAGTGCTAGCCTCCCGACCGGGACTAGGATCGCAGATACGCAGTATTTT
NA,TRBV20-1,NA,TRBJ1-1,CSARTDTEAFF,TGCAGTGCCCGGACAGACACTGAAGCTTTCTTT
NA,TRBV5-6,NA,TRBJ1-1,CASSLARATEAFF,TGTGCCAGCAGCTTGGCCAGGGCAACTGAAGCTTTCTTT
few,TRBV7-9,TRBD2,TRBJ2-1,CASSSASLGTRNPNEQFF,TGTGCCAGCAGCTCAGCGTCCTTGGGGACTAGAAATCCCAATGAGCAGTTCTTC
NA,TRBV24-1,NA,TRBJ1-2,CATSDFTRGYTF,TGTGCCACCAGTGATTTTACTCGTGGCTACACCTTC
many,TRBV7-9,TRBD2,TRBJ2-7,CASSFSSGGYEQYF,TGTGCCAGCAGCTTCTCGAGCGGGGGCTACGAGCAGTACTTC
few,TRBV20-1,NA,TRBJ1-3,CSARVGGSAGNTIYF,TGCAGTGCCCGAGTAGGGGGATCTGCTGGAAACACCATATATTTT
many,TRBV5-5,TRBD1,TRBJ1-1,CASSLERTGPQAFF,TGTGCCAGCAGCCTGGAGCGGACAGGGCCGCAAGCTTTCTTT
many,TRBV10-2,TRBD1,TRBJ2-2,CASRQGPNTGELFF,TGCGCCAGCCGACAGGGACCGAACACCGGGGAGCTGTTTTTT
NA,TRBV5-1,NA,TRBJ2-2,CASSRIDTGELFF,TGCGCCAGCAGCAGGATAGACACCGGGGAGCTGTTTTTT
many,TRBV10-3,NA,TRBJ2-7,CAISAKGVYEQYF,TGTGCCATCAGTGCTAAGGGGGTCTACGAGCAGTACTTC
many,TRBV5-1,TRBD2,TRBJ2-7,CASSSHTSGRASYEQYF,TGCGCCAGCAGCTCCCATACTAGCGGGAGGGCCTCGTACGAGCAGTACTTC
NA,TRBV18,NA,TRBJ2-7,CASSPSQGWSEQYF,TGTGCCAGCTCACCCTCACAGGGTTGGTCCGAGCAGTACTTC
NA,TRBV12-3/TRBV12-4,TRBD2,TRBJ2-1,CASSTAGGAQEFF,TGTGCCAGCAGTACCGCGGGAGGCGCCCAGGAGTTCTTC
NA,TRBV7-3,TRBD2,TRBJ2-1,CASSSRLAVDNEQFF,TGTGCCAGCAGCTCAAGACTAGCGGTGGACAATGAGCAGTTCTTC
many,TRBV19,TRBD2,TRBJ2-7,CASSGGRIAGAGYEQYF,TGTGCCAGTAGCGGGGGACGAATAGCGGGAGCCGGCTACGAGCAGTACTTC
NA,TRBV3-1,NA,TRBJ1-2,CASSQDRTETNYGYTF,TGTGCCAGCAGCCAAGATAGGACAGAAACTAACTATGGCTACACCTTC
NA,TRBV30,TRBD2,TRBJ2-1,CAWTQSGTYNEQFF,TGTGCCTGGACCCAGAGCGGGACTTACAATGAGCAGTTCTTC
NA,TRBV3-1,NA,TRBJ1-3,CASSPFRQAISGNTIYF,TGTGCCAGCAGCCCCTTCCGACAGGCTATCTCTGGAAACACCATATATTTT
many,TRBV29-1,NA,TRBJ2-5,CSVGEGEETQYF,TGCAGCGTTGGTGAAGGGGAAGAGACCCAGTACTTC
NA,TRBV9,NA,TRBJ1-3,CASSVAGEGFGNTIYF,TGTGCCAGCAGCGTAGCCGGGGAAGGGTTTGGAAACACCATATATTTT
NA,TRBV7-2,NA,TRBJ2-7,CASSIPAGSHEQYF,TGTGCCAGCAGCATACCAGCGGGTAGTCACGAGCAGTACTTC
many,TRBV15,NA,TRBJ1-1,CATSRDGGTEAFF,TGTGCCACCAGCAGAGATGGGGGGACTGAAGCTTTCTTT
many,TRBV13,TRBD2,TRBJ2-5,CASSFRTPGTSGGTQYF,TGTGCCAGCAGCTTTAGGACTCCTGGGACTAGTGGAGGGACCCAGTACTTC
once,TRBV5-1,TRBD1,TRBJ2-4,CASSLEGQGPPIQYF,TGCGCCAGCAGCTTGGAGGGACAGGGCCCACCAATTCAGTACTTC
many,TRBV6-1,NA,TRBJ1-5,CASSEGRGGNQPQHF,TGTGCCAGCAGTGAAGGGAGGGGAGGCAATCAGCCCCAGCATTTT
many,TRBV6-1,NA,TRBJ2-7,CASSDGTRTYEQYF,TGTGCCAGCAGTGATGGGACAAGAACCTACGAGCAGTACTTC
NA,TRBV3-1,TRBD2,TRBJ2-7,CASSQNSGRIGEQYF,TGTGCCAGCAGCCAAAATAGCGGGAGAATCGGCGAGCAGTACTTC
NA,TRBV7-9,NA,TRBJ1-2,CASGARVGYTF,TGTGCCAGCGGAGCCAGGGTTGGCTACACCTTC
many,TRBV10-2,TRBD1,TRBJ2-7,CASSGLGTGGSYEQYF,TGCGCCAGCAGTGGTCTTGGGACAGGGGGTTCCTACGAGCAGTACTTC
many,TRBV7-9,TRBD2,TRBJ2-7,CASSLALAASGRTYEQYF,TGTGCCAGCAGCTTAGCGTTGGCGGCTAGCGGGAGGACCTACGAGCAGTACTTC
many,TRBV30,NA,TRBJ1-2,CAWSVFPLHGYTF,TGTGCCTGGAGTGTCTTCCCCCTCCATGGCTACACCTTC
many,TRBV28,NA,TRBJ2-6,CASSFSGGANVLTF,TGTGCCAGCAGTTTTTCAGGTGGGGCCAACGTCCTGACTTTC
NA,TRBV30,NA,TRBJ1-3,CAWSEGGNTIYF,TGTGCCTGGAGTGAAGGGGGAAACACCATATATTTT
NA,TRBV11-2,TRBD2,TRBJ2-3,CASSSNVALAGGPGTQYF,TGTGCCAGCAGCTCTAACGTTGCGCTAGCGGGAGGGCCAGGTACGCAGTATTTT
NA,TRBV25-1,TRBD1,TRBJ2-7,CASTRGTYEQYF,TGTGCCAGCACCAGGGGGACCTACGAGCAGTACTTC
NA,TRBV18,NA,TRBJ2-1,CASSREGVPYEQFF,TGTGCCAGCTCGCGAGAGGGGGTTCCTTACGAGCAGTTCTTC
many,TRBV11-2,TRBD2,TRBJ2-1,CASSLLSYGTRGDNEQFF,TGTGCCAGCAGCTTATTATCCTATGGGACTAGAGGCGACAATGAGCAGTTCTTC
many,TRBV12-3/TRBV12-4,NA,TRBJ2-3,CASTKDLIADTQYF,TGTGCCAGCACCAAGGACCTGATCGCGGATACGCAGTATTTT
many,TRBV2,NA,TRBJ2-2,CASSEAGTGELFF,TGTGCCAGCAGTGAAGCCGGGACCGGGGAGCTGTTTTTT
NA,TRBV6-2/TRBV6-3,TRBD2,TRBJ2-1,CASTGGVGDRSYNEQFF,TGTGCCAGCACTGGGGGGGTGGGGGACCGCTCCTACAATGAGCAGTTCTTC
many,TRBV12-3/TRBV12-4,TRBD1,TRBJ2-1,CASSPPGGKNEQFF,TGTGCCAGCAGCCCCCCAGGGGGCAAAAATGAGCAGTTCTTC
NA,TRBV24-1,NA,TRBJ2-7,CATSNPRDPFLVQYF,TGTGCCACCAGTAACCCTCGGGACCCCTTTTTGGTGCAGTACTTC
many,TRBV7-8,NA,TRBJ1-4,CASSPRNIRSLNEKLFF,TGTGCCAGCAGCCCACGGAATATCCGCTCCCTTAATGAAAAACTGTTTTTT
few,TRBV27,NA,TRBJ1-1,CASSPGQEINTEAFF,TGTGCCAGCAGTCCGGGACAAGAGATAAACACTGAAGCTTTCTTT
NA,TRBV19,TRBD2,TRBJ2-1,CASNTGTSGKNEQFF,TGTGCCAGTAACACCGGGACTAGCGGGAAGAATGAGCAGTTCTTC
many,TRBV3-1,NA,TRBJ1-2,CASSLDSLYGYTF,TGTGCCAGCAGCCTAGACAGTCTCTATGGCTACACCTTC
NA,TRBV10-1,NA,TRBJ2-2,CASSKSGASTGELFF,TGCGCCAGCAGTAAATCGGGGGCCTCCACCGGGGAGCTGTTTTTT
many,TRBV6-5,TRBD1,TRBJ1-1,CASSYSGQVGTEAFF,TGTGCCAGCAGTTACTCCGGACAGGTGGGAACTGAAGCTTTCTTT
few,TRBV6-2/TRBV6-3,NA,TRBJ1-2,CASSETANYGYTF,TGTGCCAGCAGTGAGACAGCGAACTATGGCTACACCTTC
many,TRBV12-3/TRBV12-4,NA,TRBJ2-2,CASSFSQVTGELFF,TGTGCCAGCAGTTTTTCCCAAGTCACCGGGGAGCTGTTTTTT
many,TRBV7-9,NA,TRBJ2-5,CASSSQTAQETQYF,TGTGCCAGCAGCTCCCAGACAGCACAAGAGACCCAGTACTTC
many,TRBV20-1,NA,TRBJ2-1,CSARPTGASGGNEQFF,TGCAGTGCTAGACCGACAGGGGCGTCGGGAGGTAATGAGCAGTTCTTC
many,TRBV6-1,NA,TRBJ1-1,CASSEGGAGLALKTEAFF,TGTGCCAGCAGTGAAGGTGGTGCAGGTCTGGCCCTGAAGACTGAAGCTTTCTTT